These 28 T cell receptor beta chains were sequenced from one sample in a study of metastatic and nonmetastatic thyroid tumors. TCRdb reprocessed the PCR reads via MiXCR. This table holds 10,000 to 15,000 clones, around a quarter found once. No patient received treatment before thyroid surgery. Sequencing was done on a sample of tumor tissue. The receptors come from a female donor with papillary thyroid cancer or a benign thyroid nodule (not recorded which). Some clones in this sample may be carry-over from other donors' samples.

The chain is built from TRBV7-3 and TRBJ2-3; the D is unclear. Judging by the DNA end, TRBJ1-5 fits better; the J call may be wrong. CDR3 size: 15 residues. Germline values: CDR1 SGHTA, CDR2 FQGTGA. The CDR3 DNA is TGTGCCAGCAGATCACTAGCGGTTAGCACAGATACGCAGCATTTT. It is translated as CASRSLAVSTDTQHF.

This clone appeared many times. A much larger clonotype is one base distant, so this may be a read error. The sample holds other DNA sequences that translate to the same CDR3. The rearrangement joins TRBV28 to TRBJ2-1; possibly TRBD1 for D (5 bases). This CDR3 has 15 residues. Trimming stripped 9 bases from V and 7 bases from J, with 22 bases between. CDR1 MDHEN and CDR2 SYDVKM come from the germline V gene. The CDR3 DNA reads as TGTGCCAGTGGATTAAGTAGGGGTTGGGTTAATGAGCAGTTCTTC. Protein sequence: CASGLSRGWVNEQFF. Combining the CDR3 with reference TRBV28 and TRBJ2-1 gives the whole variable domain DVKVTQSSRYLVKRTGEKVFLECVQDMDHENMFWYRQDPGLGLRLIYFSYDVKMKEKGDIPEGYSVSREKKERFSLILESASTNQTSMYLCASGLSRGWVNEQFFGPGTRLTVL.

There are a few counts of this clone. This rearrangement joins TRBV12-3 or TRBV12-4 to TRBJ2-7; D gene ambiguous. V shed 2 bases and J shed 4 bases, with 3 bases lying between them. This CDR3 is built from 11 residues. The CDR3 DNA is TGTGCCAGCAGTTTACTTTACGAGCAGTACTTC. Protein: CASSLLYEQYF.

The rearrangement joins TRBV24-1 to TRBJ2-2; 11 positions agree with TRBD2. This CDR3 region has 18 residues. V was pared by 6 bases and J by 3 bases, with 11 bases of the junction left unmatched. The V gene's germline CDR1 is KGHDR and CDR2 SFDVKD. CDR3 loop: CATSFGTSGLPHTGELFF. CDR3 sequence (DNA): TGTGCCACCAGTTTCGGGACTAGCGGTCTCCCCCACACCGGGGAGCTGTTTTTT.

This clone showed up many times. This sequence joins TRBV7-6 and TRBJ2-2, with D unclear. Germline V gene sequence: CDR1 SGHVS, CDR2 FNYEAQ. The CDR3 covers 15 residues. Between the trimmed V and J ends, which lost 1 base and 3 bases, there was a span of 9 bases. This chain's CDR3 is CASSLVGLDTGELFF. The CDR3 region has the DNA TGTGCCAGCAGCTTAGTTGGGTTGGACACCGGGGAGCTGTTTTTT.

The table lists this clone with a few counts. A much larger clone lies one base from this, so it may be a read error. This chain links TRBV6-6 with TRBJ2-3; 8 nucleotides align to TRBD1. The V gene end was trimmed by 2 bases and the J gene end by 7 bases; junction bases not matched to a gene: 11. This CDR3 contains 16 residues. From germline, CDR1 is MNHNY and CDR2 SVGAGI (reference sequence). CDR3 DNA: TGTGCCAGCAGTTACCCCTTACAGGGGGTAGCATATACGCAGTATTTT. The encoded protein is CASSYPLQGVAYTQYF.

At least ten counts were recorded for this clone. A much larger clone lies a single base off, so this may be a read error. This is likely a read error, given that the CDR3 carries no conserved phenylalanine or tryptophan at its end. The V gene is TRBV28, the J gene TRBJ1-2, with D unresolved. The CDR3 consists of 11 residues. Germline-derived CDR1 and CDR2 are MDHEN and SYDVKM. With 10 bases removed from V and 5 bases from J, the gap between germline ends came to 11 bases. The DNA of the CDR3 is TGTGCCATCAGCGGTTATTATGGCTACACCCTC. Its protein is CAISGYYGYTL.

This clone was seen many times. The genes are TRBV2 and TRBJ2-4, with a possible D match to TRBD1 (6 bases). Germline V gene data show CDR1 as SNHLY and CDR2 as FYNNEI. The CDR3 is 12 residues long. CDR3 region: CVSLDRTNIQYF. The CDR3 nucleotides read TGTGTAAGCCTAGACAGGACCAACATTCAGTACTTC.

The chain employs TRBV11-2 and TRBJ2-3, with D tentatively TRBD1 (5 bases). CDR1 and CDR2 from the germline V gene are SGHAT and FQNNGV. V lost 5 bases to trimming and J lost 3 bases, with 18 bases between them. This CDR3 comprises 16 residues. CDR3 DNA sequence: TGTGCCAGCAGCCCGGTCAGGGATGAATGGACAGATACGCAGTATTTT. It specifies CASSPVRDEWTDTQYF. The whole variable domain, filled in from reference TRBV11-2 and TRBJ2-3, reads EAGVAQSPRYKIIEKRQSVAFWCNPISGHATLYWYQQILGQGPKLLIQFQNNGVVDDSQLPKDRFSAERLKGVDSTLKIQPAKLEDSAVYLCASSPVRDEWTDTQYFGPGTRLTVL.

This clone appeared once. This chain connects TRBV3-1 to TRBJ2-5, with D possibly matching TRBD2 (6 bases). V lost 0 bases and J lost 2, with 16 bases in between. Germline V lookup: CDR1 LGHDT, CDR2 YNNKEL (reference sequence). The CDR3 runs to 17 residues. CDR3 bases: TGTGCCAGCAGCCAAGAGGGAATTGCGGGACTTCAAGAGACCCAGTACTTC. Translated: CASSQEGIAGLQETQYF.

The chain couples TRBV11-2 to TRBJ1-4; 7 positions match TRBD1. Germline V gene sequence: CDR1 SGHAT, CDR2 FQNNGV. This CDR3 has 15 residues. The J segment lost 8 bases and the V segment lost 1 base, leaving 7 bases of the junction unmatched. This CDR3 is CASSLGTGVGEKLFF. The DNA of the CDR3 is TGTGCCAGCAGCTTAGGCACAGGGGTAGGGGAAAAACTGTTTTTT.

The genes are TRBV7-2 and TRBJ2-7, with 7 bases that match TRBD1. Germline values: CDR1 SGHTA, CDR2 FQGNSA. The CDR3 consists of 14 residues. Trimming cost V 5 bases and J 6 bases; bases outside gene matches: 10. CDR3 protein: CASSVDRVVGEQYF. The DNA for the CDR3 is TGTGCCAGCAGCGTCGACAGGGTGGTTGGCGAGCAGTACTTC.

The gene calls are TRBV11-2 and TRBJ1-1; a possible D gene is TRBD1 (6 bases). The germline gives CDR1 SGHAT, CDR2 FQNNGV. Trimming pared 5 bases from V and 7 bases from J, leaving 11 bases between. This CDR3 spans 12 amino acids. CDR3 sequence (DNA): TGTGCCAGCAGCATCGGACAGAGTGAAGCTTTCTTT. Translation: CASSIGQSEAFF. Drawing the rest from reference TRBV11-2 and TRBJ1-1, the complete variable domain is EAGVAQSPRYKIIEKRQSVAFWCNPISGHATLYWYQQILGQGPKLLIQFQNNGVVDDSQLPKDRFSAERLKGVDSTLKIQPAKLEDSAVYLCASSIGQSEAFFGQGTRLTVV.

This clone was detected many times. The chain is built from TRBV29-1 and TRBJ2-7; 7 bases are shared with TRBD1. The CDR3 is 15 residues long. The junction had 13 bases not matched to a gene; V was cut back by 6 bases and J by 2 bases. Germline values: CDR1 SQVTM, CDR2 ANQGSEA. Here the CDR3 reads CSVLTSGGRPYEQYF. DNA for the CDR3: TGCAGCGTCCTAACCTCAGGGGGAAGGCCCTACGAGCAGTACTTC.

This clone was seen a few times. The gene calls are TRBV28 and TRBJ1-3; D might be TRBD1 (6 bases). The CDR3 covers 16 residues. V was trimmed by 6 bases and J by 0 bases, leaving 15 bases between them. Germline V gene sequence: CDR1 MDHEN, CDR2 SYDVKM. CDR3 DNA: TGTGCCAGCAGGCGCAGGGGCCAAAGCTCTGGAAACACCATATATTTT. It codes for CASRRRGQSSGNTIYF. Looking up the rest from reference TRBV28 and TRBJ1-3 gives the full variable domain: DVKVTQSSRYLVKRTGEKVFLECVQDMDHENMFWYRQDPGLGLRLIYFSYDVKMKEKGDIPEGYSVSREKKERFSLILESASTNQTSMYLCASRRRGQSSGNTIYFGEGSWLTVV.

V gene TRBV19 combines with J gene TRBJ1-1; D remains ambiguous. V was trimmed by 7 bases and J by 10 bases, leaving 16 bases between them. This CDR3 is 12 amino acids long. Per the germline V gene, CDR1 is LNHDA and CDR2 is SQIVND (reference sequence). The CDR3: CASTRAMTGAFF. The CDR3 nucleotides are TGTGCCAGTACGCGGGCGATGACCGGAGCTTTCTTT.

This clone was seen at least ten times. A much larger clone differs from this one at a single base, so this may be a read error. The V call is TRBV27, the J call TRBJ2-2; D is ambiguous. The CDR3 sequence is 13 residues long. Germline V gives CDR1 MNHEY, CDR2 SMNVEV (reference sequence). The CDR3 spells CAISNPGSGELFF. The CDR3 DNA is TGTGCCATCAGTAACCCGGGCAGCGGGGAGCTGTTTTTT.

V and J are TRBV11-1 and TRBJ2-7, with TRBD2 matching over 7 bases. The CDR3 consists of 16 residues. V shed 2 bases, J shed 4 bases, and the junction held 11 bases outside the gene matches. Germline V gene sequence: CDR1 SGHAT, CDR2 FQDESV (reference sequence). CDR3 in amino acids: CASSLRRGSIVYEQYF. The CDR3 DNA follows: TGTGCCAGCAGCTTACGGCGGGGGTCTATTGTTTACGAGCAGTACTTC.

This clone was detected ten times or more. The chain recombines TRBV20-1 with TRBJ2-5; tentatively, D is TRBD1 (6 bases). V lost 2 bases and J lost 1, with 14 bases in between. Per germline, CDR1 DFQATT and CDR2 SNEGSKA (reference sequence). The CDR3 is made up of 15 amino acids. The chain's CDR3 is CSARKNTGFQETQYF. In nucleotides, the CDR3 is TGCAGTGCTAGAAAAAACACAGGGTTCCAAGAGACCCAGTACTTC.

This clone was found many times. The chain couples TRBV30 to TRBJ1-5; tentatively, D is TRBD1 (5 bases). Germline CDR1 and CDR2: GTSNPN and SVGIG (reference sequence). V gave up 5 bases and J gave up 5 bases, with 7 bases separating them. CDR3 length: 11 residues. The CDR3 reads CAWGGDQPQHF. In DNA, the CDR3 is TGTGCCTGGGGGGGGGATCAGCCCCAGCATTTT.

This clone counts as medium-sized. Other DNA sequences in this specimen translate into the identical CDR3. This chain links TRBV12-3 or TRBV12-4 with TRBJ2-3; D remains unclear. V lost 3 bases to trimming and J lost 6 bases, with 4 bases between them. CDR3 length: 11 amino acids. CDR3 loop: CASSLRDTQYF. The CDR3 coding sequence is TGTGCCAGCAGTTTGAGGGATACGCAGTATTTT.

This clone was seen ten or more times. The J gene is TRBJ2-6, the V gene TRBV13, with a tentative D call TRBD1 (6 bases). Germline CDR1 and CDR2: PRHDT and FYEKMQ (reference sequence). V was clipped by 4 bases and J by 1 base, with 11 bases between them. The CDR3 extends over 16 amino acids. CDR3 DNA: TGTGCCAGCAGCTCCCGGACAGAGTCTGGGGCCAACGTCCTGACTTTC. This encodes CASSSRTESGANVLTF.

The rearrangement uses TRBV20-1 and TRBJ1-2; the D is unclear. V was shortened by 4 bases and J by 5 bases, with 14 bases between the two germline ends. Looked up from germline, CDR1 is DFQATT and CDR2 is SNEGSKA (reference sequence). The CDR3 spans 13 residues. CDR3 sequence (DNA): TGCAGTGCTACGCCTGATTTGTCTTATGGCTACACCTTC. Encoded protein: CSATPDLSYGYTF.

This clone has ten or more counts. CDR3: CSARLPGQINEKLFF. Here the CDR3 DNA reads TGCAGTGCTCGCCTACCGGGACAAATAAATGAAAAACTGTTTTTT. The rearrangement uses TRBV20-1 and TRBJ1-4, with a tentative D call TRBD1 (6 bases). The CDR3 is 15 amino acids. With 5 bases removed from V and 5 bases from J, the gap between germline ends came to 18 bases. Looked up from germline, CDR1 is DFQATT and CDR2 is SNEGSKA (reference sequence).

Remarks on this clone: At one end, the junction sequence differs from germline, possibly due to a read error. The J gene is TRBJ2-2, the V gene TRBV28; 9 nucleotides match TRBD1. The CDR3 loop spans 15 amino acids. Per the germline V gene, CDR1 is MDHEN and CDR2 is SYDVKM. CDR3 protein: CAGSPNRGRTGELFF. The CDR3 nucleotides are TGTGCCGGCAGTCCAAACAGGGGGCGCACCGGGGAGCTTTTTTTT.

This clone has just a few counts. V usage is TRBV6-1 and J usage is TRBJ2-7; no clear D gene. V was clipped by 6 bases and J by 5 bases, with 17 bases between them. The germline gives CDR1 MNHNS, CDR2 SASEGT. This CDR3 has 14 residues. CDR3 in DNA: TGTGCCAGCAGATCACCGGATGCCTCACACGAGCAGTACTTC. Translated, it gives CASRSPDASHEQYF.

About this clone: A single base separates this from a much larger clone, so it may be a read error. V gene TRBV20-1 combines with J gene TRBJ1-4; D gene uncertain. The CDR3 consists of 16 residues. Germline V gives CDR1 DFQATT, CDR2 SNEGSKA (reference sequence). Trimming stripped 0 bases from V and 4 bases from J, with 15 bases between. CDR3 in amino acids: CSARDWADSFNEKLFF. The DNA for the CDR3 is TGCAGTGCTAGAGATTGGGCAGACTCATTTAATGAAAAACTGTTTTTT.

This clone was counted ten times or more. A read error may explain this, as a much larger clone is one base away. The CDR3 protein is CASGRGADGANVLTF. The CDR3, as DNA: TGTGCCAGTGGTCGAGGGGCGGATGGGGCCAACGTCCTGACTTTC. The chain joins TRBV19 to TRBJ2-6; D is tentatively TRBD1 or TRBD2 (5 bases each). CDR1 and CDR2 (germline): LNHDA, SQIVND (reference sequence). The ends were cut back, 8 bases at V and 3 bases at J, with 14 bases in the middle. The CDR3 has 15 amino acids.